This T cell receptor (beta chain) came from a study of CD8 T cells in ankylosing spondylitis. This clonotype occurred many times. The antigen is unknown. Making use of molecular barcodes, quantitative 5'-RACE generated TCR beta libraries. TCRdb analysed the 5' RACE reads with MiXCR anew, one entry per CDR3 protein. The sample lists hundreds of thousands of distinct CDR3 sequences; 10% were seen once. Study conclusions and caveats: Disease-linked clones were found to be CD8+ and relatively rare in peripheral blood.

Per the germline V gene, CDR1 is SGHDT and CDR2 is YYEEEE. Trimming cost V 4 bases and J 7 bases; bases outside gene matches: 6. This CDR3 contains 15 residues. The J gene is TRBJ1-6, the V gene TRBV5-6; 9 nucleotides align to TRBD1. This receptor was identified in a male donor with ankylosing spondylitis or in good health (not recorded which). Sequencing was performed on blood, either unsorted or a sorted T cell fraction (not recorded which). CDR3 residues: CASSQTGGGNSPLHF. For the CDR3, the DNA is TGTGCCAGCAGCCAGACAGGGGGTGGGAATTCACCCCTCCACTTT.